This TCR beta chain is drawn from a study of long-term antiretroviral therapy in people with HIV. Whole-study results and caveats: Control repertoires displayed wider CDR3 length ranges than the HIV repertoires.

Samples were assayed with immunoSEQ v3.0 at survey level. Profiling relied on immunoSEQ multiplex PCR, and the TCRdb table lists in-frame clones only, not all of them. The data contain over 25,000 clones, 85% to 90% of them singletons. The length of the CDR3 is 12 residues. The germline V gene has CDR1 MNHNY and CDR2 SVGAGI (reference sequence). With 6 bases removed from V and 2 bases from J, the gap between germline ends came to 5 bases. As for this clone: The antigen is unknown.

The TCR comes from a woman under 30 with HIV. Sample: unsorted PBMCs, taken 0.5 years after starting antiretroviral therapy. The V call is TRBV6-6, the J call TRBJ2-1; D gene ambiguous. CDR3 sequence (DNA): TGTGCCAGCAGCAGACCCTACAATGAGCAGTTCTTC. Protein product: CASSRPYNEQFF.